This T cell receptor (beta chain) came from a study of blood T cells in healthy people across ages. Whole-study results and caveats: As naive T cell percentage varied, TCR beta diversity correlated strongly with it. Not knowing donor CMV status may have confounded expanded clonotype changes.

Points on this clonotype: Its antigen is as yet unknown.

The authors ran a second PCR of 7 to 11 cycles using a sample-barcoded 5' primer and a J-beta primer mix. Each CDR3 protein is one row after TCRdb ran MiXCR on the 5' RACE reads. Of 710,000 or so distinct CDR3 sequences listed, 20% to 25% are singletons. The study isolated at least 7 million PBMCs from each sample. This receptor was identified in an older man in good health. The sequencing input was blood.

The CDR3 bases are TGCGCCAGCAGCTTGGTAGCTCTGGGAGACTATAATTCACCCCTCCACTTT. This translates into CASSLVALGDYNSPLHF. This chain links TRBV5-1 with TRBJ1-6; the D is unclear. The CDR3 runs 17 residues. CDR1 is SGHRS and CDR2 is YFSETQ in the germline V gene. V was shortened by 0 bases and J by 3 bases, with 13 bases between the two germline ends.